The present T cell receptor (beta chain) was sequenced within a study of T-cell reconstitution after alpha-beta-depleted transplantation in children. This clonotype was seen at least ten times. Germline V gene data show CDR1 as SGHRS and CDR2 as YFSETQ. The CDR3 contains 13 residues. Trimming cost V 2 bases and J 15 bases; bases outside gene matches: 11. As it was prepared, the TCRbeta library received unique molecular identifiers. One entry per CDR3 protein results from TCRdb running MiXCR on the PCR reads. This sample carries some 75,000 distinct CDR3 sequences, about 7% of them seen once, and the ten largest clones take around 2.4%.

This TCR was sampled from a human donor who donated a stem cell graft to a child with acute lymphoblastic leukemia. The chain employs TRBV5-1 and TRBJ2-1; 7 nucleotides match TRBD1. The starting material was PBMCs from the stem cell graft donor, obtained from the stem cell graft. The DNA for the CDR3 is TGCGCCAGCAGCTTAGGGGGCCTAGGGGCGCGGTTCTTC. Amino acids: CASSLGGLGARFF.